This T cell receptor beta chain was obtained from a study of radiotherapy plus CTLA-4 blockade in lung cancer. About this clone itself: What it recognizes is unknown.

General study results and limits: Reports identified early blood T cell clone dynamics, with interferon-beta, as the best response predictor.

Looked up from germline, CDR1 is GTSNPN and CDR2 is SVGIG (reference sequence). Trimming pared 8 bases from V and 14 bases from J, leaving 15 bases between. The CDR3 runs 9 residues. Sequencing used immunoSEQ multiplex PCR; TCRdb keeps in-frame clones, though not all of them. The sample has 80,000 to 100,000 clones, around 88% seen once. This chain joins TRBV30 and TRBJ1-1, with D perhaps matching TRBD1 (5 bases). Material: peripheral blood, obtained from a patient treated with radiotherapy plus ipilimumab. The source of this sequence is a human donor with non-small cell lung cancer that progressed on radiotherapy plus ipilimumab. CDR3: CAQDSPAFF. The CDR3 DNA reads as TGTGCCCAAGACAGCCCGGCCTTCTTT.